The 12 T cell receptor beta chains reported below all come from one sample, sequenced in a study of OX40 agonist ivuxolimab in advanced cancers. Method: immunoSEQ multiplex PCR; TCRdb's copy keeps in-frame clones and lacks some. The sample has approximately 90,000 clones, 89% seen once. The specimen was CD4+ or CD8+ T cells sorted from blood, collected in a trial of the OX40 agonist ivuxolimab. The receptors here all came from an adult with an advanced solid tumor such as melanoma, head and neck, liver or kidney cancer.

V and J are TRBV27 and TRBJ1-1; unclear D gene. CDR3 length: 13 amino acids. Germline V gives CDR1 MNHEY, CDR2 SMNVEV (reference sequence). V lost 6 bases and J 4 bases, leaving 12 bases between the germline ends. The CDR3 DNA is TGTGCCAGCAGAGGAGGGATTAGCACTGAAGCTTTCTTT. This gives the protein CASRGGISTEAFF.

The chain combines TRBV25-1 with TRBJ1-2, with 7 bases that match TRBD1. Germline lookup yields CDR1 MGHDK and CDR2 SYGVNS. V trimming: 6 bases; J trimming: 2 bases; junction bases outside the gene matches: 3. This CDR3 spans 13 amino acids. CDR3 protein: CASRRQGNYGYTF. The CDR3 region has the DNA TGTGCCAGCAGAAGACAGGGAAACTATGGCTACACCTTC.

This clone has only a few counts. The chain couples TRBV7-9 to TRBJ2-1; TRBD2 matches at 13 bases. The germline CDR1 and CDR2 sequences are SEHNR and FQNEAQ (reference sequence). The CDR3 totals 18 residues. Germline trimming cut 2 bases from V and 7 bases from J; bases unmatched to any gene: 11. The CDR3 DNA follows: TGTGCCAGCAGCTTAAAGTTACGGACTAGCGGGAGTAAAAATGAGCAGTTCTTC. It is translated as CASSLKLRTSGSKNEQFF.

The genes are TRBV28 and TRBJ2-2, with D perhaps matching TRBD2 (6 bases). In germline, CDR1 is MDHEN, CDR2 SYDVKM. CDR3 length: 16 amino acids. V lost 3 bases to trimming and J lost 5 bases, with 16 bases between them. CDR3 nucleotides: TGTGCCAGCAGTTTGTTTCGGGCCGGAGGGACCGGGGAGCTGTTTTTT. It encodes CASSLFRAGGTGELFF.

The chain links TRBV6-1 to TRBJ2-2, with D hard to call. The CDR3 has 14 residues. Germline values: CDR1 MNHNS, CDR2 SASEGT. V lost 0 bases and J 4 bases, leaving 6 bases between the germline ends. CDR3 region: CASSEALRTGELFF. The CDR3 coding sequence is TGTGCCAGCAGTGAAGCCCTTCGCACCGGGGAGCTGTTTTTT.

The rearrangement joins TRBV6-5 to TRBJ1-3; TRBD1 is a possible D gene (5 bases). Germline CDR1 MNHEY, CDR2 SVGAGI. V lost 0 bases, J lost 4 bases, and 10 bases lay in between. The CDR3 length is 15 residues. CDR3 DNA sequence: TGTGCCAGCAGTTACTCGCGGGGACCCGGAAACACCATATATTTT. It yields the protein CASSYSRGPGNTIYF.

This clone has just a few counts. This chain joins TRBV7-9 and TRBJ2-2, with 7 bases fitting TRBD2. Germline lookup yields CDR1 SEHNR and CDR2 FQNEAQ (reference sequence). This CDR3 region has 16 residues. The trim removed 5 bases at V and 3 bases at J, leaving 9 bases unmatched. The CDR3, as DNA: TGTGCCAGCAGCGGGGCGGGGGTCTGGGACACCGGGGAGCTGTTTTTT. It codes for CASSGAGVWDTGELFF.

In this sample, this clone turned up once. The chain carries TRBV19 and TRBJ2-4; 10 bases are a match to TRBD2. This CDR3 has 14 amino acids. From germline, CDR1 is LNHDA and CDR2 SQIVND (reference sequence). With V trimmed by 5 bases and J by 6 bases, 4 bases remained unmatched. In DNA form, the CDR3 reads TGTGCCAGTAGTCTTAGGACTAGCGGAAACATTCAGTACTTC. It codes for CASSLRTSGNIQYF. Variable domain in full (rest from reference TRBV19 and TRBJ2-4): DGGITQSPKYLFRKEGQNVTLSCEQNLNHDAMYWYRQDPGQGLRLIYYSQIVNDFQKGDIAEGYSVSREKKESFPLTVTSAQKNPTAFYLCASSLRTSGNIQYFGAGTRLSVL.

J is TRBJ2-7 and V is TRBV4-1, with TRBD1 identical over 8 bases. The CDR3 is made up of 15 amino acids. The junction had 3 bases not matched to a gene; V was cut back by 1 base and J by 1 base. Germline CDR1 and CDR2: MGHRA and YSYEKL. CDR3 sequence: CASSQGQGHSYEQYF. The DNA for the CDR3 is TGCGCCAGCAGCCAAGGACAGGGGCATTCCTACGAGCAGTACTTC.

The genes are TRBV7-8 and TRBJ2-1, with 14 nucleotides matching TRBD2. CDR1 is SGHVS, CDR2 FQNEAQ, per germline. The CDR3 totals 16 residues. Losses at the gene ends were 5 bases for V and 11 bases for J; bases not matched to a gene: 11. In DNA form, the CDR3 reads TGTGCCAGCAGCGAATTCGGACTAGCGGGAGGAGAAAAGCAGTTCTTC. The encoded protein is CASSEFGLAGGEKQFF.

The chain has TRBV9 and TRBJ2-3; D is unclear. The CDR3 is made up of 15 amino acids. Trimming took 2 bases from V and 3 from J, leaving 13 bases between them. From germline, CDR1 is SGDLS and CDR2 YYNGEE. CDR3 sequence: CASSVWERDTDTQYF. DNA for the CDR3: TGTGCCAGCAGCGTCTGGGAAAGGGATACAGATACGCAGTATTTT.

V is TRBV7-2 and J is TRBJ2-2; D may be TRBD1 (6 bases). V lost 5 bases and J lost 4, with 11 bases in between. Germline CDR1 reads SGHTA; CDR2 reads FQGNSA. CDR3 length equals 14 residues. The CDR3 region is CASSPYRATGELFF. The CDR3 DNA reads TGTGCCAGCAGCCCTTACAGGGCCACCGGGGAGCTGTTTTTT.